A single sample gave rise to the 15 T cell receptor beta chains below, sequenced in a study of T-cell memory formation after mild COVID-19. From the 5' RACE reads, TCRdb called clonotypes with MiXCR, one entry per CDR3 protein. Among 65,000 to 100,000 distinct CDR3 sequences, around 13% were seen once, and the ten largest hold more than 35%. The sequencing sample was made of PBMCs or a T cell subset sorted from them (not recorded which). The receptor set was obtained from a young man who had mild COVID-19 (a few samples of this study predate the infection). Cell type and time point are not known.

V and J are TRBV12-3 or TRBV12-4 and TRBJ2-5; 8 bases agree with TRBD1. The CDR3 is 15 amino acids. After removal of 1 base from V and 4 bases from J, the junction contained 5 bases not matched to a gene. Here the CDR3 reads CASSLGPGGGETQYF. The CDR3, as DNA: TGTGCCAGCAGTTTAGGACCAGGGGGCGGAGAGACCCAGTACTTC.

This chain joins TRBV7-9 and TRBJ1-5; D possibly corresponds to TRBD1 (5 bases). This CDR3 is 14 amino acids long. With 4 bases removed from V and 4 bases from J, the gap between germline ends came to 11 bases. The germline V gene has CDR1 SEHNR and CDR2 FQNEAQ (reference sequence). This chain's CDR3 is CASSSSTGNQPQHF. The CDR3 nucleotides are TGTGCCAGCAGCTCCTCAACAGGAAATCAGCCCCAGCATTTT.

The chain uses TRBV12-3 or TRBV12-4 and TRBJ2-7; D remains ambiguous. The CDR3 is 12 amino acids. Trimming removed 0 bases from V and 11 bases from J, with 11 bases in between. For the CDR3, the DNA is TGTGCCAGCAGTTTAGCGCGAAGGCCCGAGTACTTC. Its protein product is CASSLARRPEYF.

V and J are TRBV10-2 and TRBJ1-1; D gene unclear. Trimming pared 2 bases from V and 5 bases from J, leaving 9 bases between. CDR3 length equals 13 residues. Germline V lookup: CDR1 WSHSY, CDR2 SAAADI. CDR3 in DNA: TGCGCCAGCAGTGAGCCGTCCAGAACTGAAGCTTTCTTT. It is translated as CASSEPSRTEAFF.

This clonotype was seen a few times. V is TRBV6-4 and J is TRBJ1-1, with D possibly TRBD1 on 6 matching bases. This CDR3 contains 13 residues. With 5 bases removed from V and 4 bases from J, the gap between germline ends came to 11 bases. Germline V gene sequence: CDR1 MRHNA, CDR2 SNTAGT. The chain's CDR3 is CASSQDSFTEAFF. The DNA for the CDR3 is TGTGCCAGCAGTCAGGACAGCTTCACTGAAGCTTTCTTT.

This clonotype was detected a few times. The chain couples TRBV9 to TRBJ2-5, with D uncertain. There are 13 residues in the CDR3. Trimming removed 0 bases at V and 7 bases at J, with 10 bases between. Germline V lookup: CDR1 SGDLS, CDR2 YYNGEE. The CDR3 nucleotides are TGTGCCAGCAGCGTAGATGGGGAAGGGACCCAGTACTTC. This encodes CASSVDGEGTQYF.

The CDR3 DNA reads as TGTGCCAGCAGCCCGGACCCCGCCACAGATACGCAGTATTTT. Protein product: CASSPDPATDTQYF. V gene TRBV5-5 combines with J gene TRBJ2-3; the D is unclear. CDR3 length: 14 residues. In germline, CDR1 is SGHKS, CDR2 YYEKEE (reference sequence). V lost 4 bases and J 2 bases, leaving 11 bases between the germline ends.

This clonotype was recorded at least ten times. DNA for the CDR3: TGTGCCAGCAGCTTACCTCCGGGACAGGGGGCCGGGGAGCTGTTTTTT. Translation gives CASSLPPGQGAGELFF. The chain has TRBV7-9 and TRBJ2-2, with TRBD1 matching over 11 bases. The CDR3 runs to 16 residues. The V and J ends lost 2 bases and 6 bases, in that order; junction bases with no gene match: 5. Germline V gene data show CDR1 as SEHNR and CDR2 as FQNEAQ (reference sequence).

This chain joins TRBV12-3 or TRBV12-4 and TRBJ2-5; 10 nucleotides align to TRBD2. This CDR3 contains 14 residues. Trimming removed 5 bases from V and 4 bases from J; junction bases left unmatched: 4. In DNA, the CDR3 is TGTGCCAGCAGTCAAGCGGGGGGGCGAGAGACCCAGTACTTC. This encodes CASSQAGGRETQYF.

This clonotype was seen more than once but under ten times. The V gene is TRBV6-5, the J gene TRBJ2-1; D is possibly TRBD2 (5 bases). Germline V gives CDR1 MNHEY, CDR2 SVGAGI. The CDR3 covers 14 residues. Trimming shortened V by 0 bases and J by 10 bases, and 13 bases separated the two germline ends. CDR3 DNA: TGTGCCAGCAGTTACTCGAGAGGGCTGATGGAGCAGTTCTTC. Its translation: CASSYSRGLMEQFF.

This clonotype was seen a few times. V is TRBV4-3 and J is TRBJ2-1; 9 nucleotides align to TRBD2. V shed 1 base, J shed 2 bases, and the junction held 0 bases outside the gene matches. The CDR3 covers 15 residues. The germline V gene has CDR1 LGHNA and CDR2 YSLEER. CDR3 residues: CASSQGLAAYNEQFF. The CDR3 DNA sequence: TGCGCCAGCAGCCAAGGACTAGCGGCCTACAATGAGCAGTTCTTC.

The rearrangement links TRBV20-1 to TRBJ2-5; D is ambiguous. The CDR3 covers 13 residues. Between the trimmed V and J ends, which lost 1 base and 2 bases, there was a span of 8 bases. CDR1 is DFQATT and CDR2 is SNEGSKA in the germline V gene (reference sequence). Here the CDR3 reads CSARVGPQETQYF. Written as DNA, the CDR3 is TGCAGTGCTAGAGTCGGGCCTCAAGAGACCCAGTACTTC.

The table lists this clonotype with many counts. The chain is built from TRBV7-2 and TRBJ2-1, with D unclear. The CDR3 sequence is 12 residues long. Germline CDR1 is SGHTA and CDR2 is FQGNSA. Between the trimmed V and J ends, which lost 1 base and 13 bases, there was a span of 11 bases. The CDR3 loop reads CASSLVATLQFF. As DNA, the CDR3 is TGTGCCAGCAGCTTAGTTGCAACTCTTCAGTTCTTC. Looking up the rest from reference TRBV7-2 and TRBJ2-1 gives the full variable domain: GAGVSQSPSNKVTEKGKDVELRCDPISGHTALYWYRQSLGQGLEFLIYFQGNSAPDKSGLPSDRFSAERTGGSVSTLTIQRTQQEDSAVYLCASSLVATLQFFGPGTRLTVL.

This clonotype was counted a few times. This chain uses TRBV11-2 with TRBJ2-5; 7 nucleotides line up with TRBD2. CDR1 is SGHAT, CDR2 FQNNGV, per germline. CDR3 length: 15 residues. V lost 0 bases, J lost 4 bases, and 5 bases stayed unmatched. This CDR3 reads CASSLDGGRPETQYF. In DNA form, the CDR3 reads TGTGCCAGCAGCTTAGACGGGGGGAGGCCAGAGACCCAGTACTTC.

V is TRBV27 and J is TRBJ1-6; D remains ambiguous. The CDR3 runs 16 residues. Germline CDR1 reads MNHEY; CDR2 reads SMNVEV (reference sequence). V was clipped by 8 bases and J by 7 bases, with 21 bases between them. CDR3 bases: TGTGCCAGCCCTGGACCGGCGGCCCGGTTCAATTCACCCCTCCACTTT. Its protein is CASPGPAARFNSPLHF.